This T cell receptor beta chain was sequenced in a study of T cells after yellow fever vaccination. Germline values: CDR1 LNHDA, CDR2 SQIVND (reference sequence). CDR3 size: 11 residues. V was cut by 6 bases and J by 1 base, with 3 bases left in between. Study results and caveats: Peaking on day 5 versus 15, the secondary response was faster but weaker. Among primary-vaccination clones, most reappeared after the booster, at almost 98% for CD4 and about 90% for CD8.

As for this clonotype: Its antigen is unidentified.

TCRdb independently ran MiXCR on the 5' RACE reads; one entry per CDR3 protein. The repertoire holds some 120,000 distinct CDR3 sequences, with 8.4% as singletons. The chain combines TRBV19 with TRBJ1-1; no reliable D call. This receptor was identified in a man aged 25-45 years who received the YFV17D yellow fever vaccine. Sample: CD8+ T cells sorted from PBMCs, taken 45 days after the yellow fever booster vaccination. In DNA, the CDR3 is TGTGCCAGTAGGGCGAACACTGAAGCTTTCTTT. Translated, it gives CASRANTEAFF. Full variable domain (outside the CDR3, taken from reference TRBV19 and TRBJ1-1): DGGITQSPKYLFRKEGQNVTLSCEQNLNHDAMYWYRQDPGQGLRLIYYSQIVNDFQKGDIAEGYSVSREKKESFPLTVTSAQKNPTAFYLCASRANTEAFFGQGTRLTVV.